What follows are 28 T cell receptor beta chains derived from one specimen sequenced in a study of T cell repertoires in cytomegalovirus infection. These receptors lack a known antigen. In TCRdb, the reads were re-called with MiXCR into one record per CDR3 protein. The sample lists about 830,000 distinct CDR3 sequences, 30% to 35% occurring once. The sequences come from cultured CD8+ T cells from PBMCs, collected from culture after CMV antigen stimulation. These receptors were taken from a human donor in good health (CMV status not recorded). Some clones in this sample may be carry-over from other donors' samples.

This clonotype was counted many times. The chain recombines TRBV7-8 with TRBJ1-5, with a tentative D call TRBD1 (5 bases). Between the trimmed V and J ends, which lost 3 bases and 5 bases, there was a span of 17 bases. The CDR3 has 16 residues. Looked up from germline, CDR1 is SGHVS and CDR2 is FQNEAQ. The CDR3 bases are TGTGCCAGCAGCTTCAAAAAGGGGACGCGAGATCAGCCCCAGCATTTT. Translation gives CASSFKKGTRDQPQHF.

V is TRBV19 and J is TRBJ2-1; 7 nucleotides match TRBD2. J lost 4 bases, V lost 1 base, and 7 bases had no gene match. CDR1 and CDR2 from the germline V gene are LNHDA and SQIVND (reference sequence). The CDR3 is 16 amino acids. The CDR3 coding sequence is TGTGCCAGTAGTATAGGTGGCGGGGGAGGGTACAATGAGCAGTTCTTC. As protein: CASSIGGGGGYNEQFF.

As for this clonotype: A single base separates this from a much larger clone, so it may be a read error. The chain carries TRBV7-6 and TRBJ2-7; TRBD1 matches at 9 bases. This CDR3 region has 15 residues. Losses at the gene ends were 5 bases for V and 0 bases for J; bases not matched to a gene: 5. Germline V gene sequence: CDR1 SGHVS, CDR2 FNYEAQ. The CDR3 protein is CASSRGTGLSYEQYV. The CDR3 region has the DNA TGTGCCAGCAGCCGCGGGACAGGGCTCTCCTACGAGCAGTACGTC.

This clonotype turned up a few times. The rearrangement uses TRBV4-1 and TRBJ1-1; 8 bases fit TRBD1. The V gene end was trimmed by 3 bases and the J gene end by 3 bases; junction bases not matched to a gene: 9. Germline CDR1 is MGHRA and CDR2 is YSYEKL. The CDR3 covers 16 residues. CDR3 protein: CASSHWTGMGDTEAFF. The CDR3 coding sequence is TGCGCCAGCAGCCATTGGACAGGGATGGGAGACACTGAAGCTTTCTTT.

This chain links TRBV7-2 with TRBJ2-5; TRBD2 might be the D (7 bases). The V gene lost 3 bases and the J gene lost 5 bases, with 19 bases spanning the gap. The CDR3 runs 16 residues. Germline-derived CDR1 and CDR2 are SGHTA and FQGNSA. The DNA for the CDR3 is TGTGCCAGCAGCTTCCTCGAGGGGGGGTCACTGGAGACCCAGTACTTC. Translation: CASSFLEGGSLETQYF.

This clonotype was counted only a few times. This sequence joins TRBV10-3 and TRBJ2-7; 7 bases match TRBD1. V lost 10 bases, J lost 7 bases, and 13 bases stayed unmatched. Germline CDR1 ENHRY, CDR2 SYGVKD. The CDR3 has 13 residues. This CDR3 reads CATRTGEGYEQYF. CDR3 nucleotides: TGTGCCACCAGGACAGGAGAGGGATATGAGCAGTACTTC.

This clonotype was counted only a few times. V and J are TRBV20-1 and TRBJ1-5; D is unresolved. The CDR3 has 15 residues. Trimming cost V 3 bases and J 0 bases, with 12 bases left between them. Germline V gene data show CDR1 as DFQATT and CDR2 as SNEGSKA (reference sequence). The CDR3 spells CSASEVGISNQPQHF. In nucleotides, the CDR3 is TGCAGTGCTAGCGAGGTGGGCATTAGCAATCAGCCCCAGCATTTT.

Ten or more counts support this clonotype. The V gene is TRBV7-8, the J gene TRBJ1-1; a weak D match, TRBD1 (5 bases). The CDR3 has 15 residues. Germline assignment: CDR1 SGHVS and CDR2 FQNEAQ. The ends were cut back, 7 bases at V and 0 bases at J, with 15 bases in the middle. The CDR3 protein is CASNLGAAMNTEAFF. The CDR3 nucleotides read TGTGCCAGCAACCTAGGGGCCGCGATGAACACTGAAGCTTTCTTT.

The rearrangement links TRBV5-6 to TRBJ2-2; TRBD2 is a possible D gene (5 bases). The ends were cut back, 4 bases at V and 3 bases at J, with 13 bases in the middle. Germline lookup yields CDR1 SGHDT and CDR2 YYEEEE. The CDR3 is made up of 15 amino acids. The CDR3 nucleotides are TGTGCCAGCAGCGCCGGGAACCCCGACACCGGGGAGCTGTTTTTT. It specifies CASSAGNPDTGELFF.

Regarding this clonotype: Germline and junction disagree at one end, which may indicate a read error. This sequence joins TRBV11-2 and TRBJ1-2, with D uncertain. The CDR3 is made up of 14 amino acids. CDR1 is SGHAT and CDR2 is FQNNGV in the germline V gene. The CDR3 sequence: CASSLGVANSGYTF. The DNA of the CDR3 is TGTGCCAGCAGCTTGGGCGTCGCTAACTCTGGCTACACCTTC.

V and J are TRBV2 and TRBJ2-3, with D tentatively TRBD1 (5 bases). V lost 9 bases to trimming and J lost 0 bases, with 10 bases between them. The CDR3 length is 13 residues. Per the germline V gene, CDR1 is SNHLY and CDR2 is FYNNEI. CDR3: CARDDSSTDTQYF. CDR3 nucleotides: TGTGCCAGGGATGACAGCAGCACAGATACGCAGTATTTT.

This clonotype was counted many times. V usage is TRBV18 and J usage is TRBJ1-6, with 7 positions matching TRBD1. V dropped 2 bases and J dropped 6; count of bases not matched to a gene: 4. The length of the CDR3 is 15 residues. Germline CDR1 and CDR2: KGHSH and LQKENI. The CDR3 bases are TGTGCCAGCTCACCAAAGGGGGCAGGTAATTCACCCCTCCACTTT. It specifies CASSPKGAGNSPLHF.

The CDR3 protein is CARRQGEFPLNTEAFF. The CDR3 DNA sequence: TGTGCCAGGAGACAGGGAGAATTTCCTTTGAACACTGAAGCTTTCTTT. The chain has TRBV2 and TRBJ1-1, with 7 bases aligning to TRBD1. J lost 0 bases, V lost 9 bases, and 13 bases had no gene match. Germline assignment: CDR1 SNHLY and CDR2 FYNNEI. There are 16 residues in the CDR3.

The chain carries TRBV6-2 or TRBV6-3 and TRBJ1-3; D is unclear. The CDR3 covers 14 residues. Germline CDR1 reads MNHEY; CDR2 reads SVGEGT. Between the trimmed V and J ends, which lost 5 bases and 0 bases, there was a span of 8 bases. The CDR3: CASSRLLSGNTIYF. The CDR3 region has the DNA TGTGCCAGCAGTCGCTTGCTCTCTGGAAACACCATATATTTT.

This clonotype was picked up a small number of times. This chain links TRBV28 with TRBJ1-1; no firm D call. The CDR3 is made up of 13 amino acids. V dropped 5 bases and J dropped 1 base, with 8 bases sitting between them. From germline, CDR1 is MDHEN and CDR2 SYDVKM. The CDR3 loop is CASSIPKNTEAFF. The CDR3 DNA follows: TGTGCCAGCAGTATCCCCAAGAACACTGAAGCTTTCTTT.

In the case of this clonotype: With a much larger clone just one base away, this may be a read error. J is TRBJ2-3 and V is TRBV7-8; tentative D call: TRBD1 (5 bases). The CDR3 has 18 amino acids. Trimming pared 1 base from V and 3 bases from J, leaving 20 bases between. Germline CDR1 and CDR2: SGHVS and FQNEAQ. CDR3 in DNA: TGTGCCAGCAGCTTAGTATCCCGGCCAGGGCCGCCGACAGATACGCAGTATTTT. Translation gives CASSLVSRPGPPTDTQYF.

This clonotype showed up just a few times. J is TRBJ1-4 and V is TRBV10-3; possible D gene TRBD1, 5 bases. The CDR3 has 14 residues. Germline CDR1 ENHRY, CDR2 SYGVKD. The V end lost 10 bases, the J end lost 0 bases, and 12 bases lay between the germline ends. As DNA, the CDR3 is TGTGCCACTTGGTCGGGGGCAACTAATGAAAAACTGTTTTTT. Translated: CATWSGATNEKLFF.

This chain uses TRBV19 with TRBJ2-4, with a tentative D call TRBD2 (6 bases). Trimming pared 7 bases from V and 8 bases from J, leaving 12 bases between. CDR3 length: 12 amino acids. Per the germline V gene, CDR1 is LNHDA and CDR2 is SQIVND (reference sequence). In nucleotides, the CDR3 is TGTGCCAGTACCCTACCGGGGGACATTCAGTACTTC. Amino acids: CASTLPGDIQYF.

The CDR3 coding sequence is TGTGCCAGCAGCTCGGCCAGGGGAGGGTACAATGAGCAGTTCTTC. This sequence encodes CASSSARGGYNEQFF. V and J are TRBV7-9 and TRBJ2-1; TRBD2 is a possible D gene (7 bases). The CDR3 has 15 amino acids. Germline assignment: CDR1 SEHNR and CDR2 FQNEAQ (reference sequence). V dropped 4 bases and J dropped 4 bases, with 14 bases sitting between them.

The chain joins TRBV4-3 to TRBJ1-1; 8 positions agree with TRBD1. This CDR3 contains 15 residues. Germline lookup yields CDR1 LGHNA and CDR2 YSLEER. V shed 0 bases, J shed 6 bases, and the junction held 6 bases outside the gene matches. The CDR3 spells CASSQETGGVAEAFF. The CDR3 coding sequence is TGCGCCAGCAGCCAAGAAACAGGGGGGGTGGCTGAAGCTTTCTTT.

This clonotype has a single count. This may be a read error, as it is one base from a much larger clone. This chain uses TRBV7-9 with TRBJ2-1; 14 bases match TRBD2. The CDR3 has 18 residues. The germline V gene has CDR1 SEHNR and CDR2 FQNEAQ (reference sequence). This CDR3 reads CVSSPGLAGERSYNEQFF. In DNA form, the CDR3 reads TGTGTCAGCAGCCCGGGACTAGCGGGGGAACGATCCTACAATGAGCAGTTCTTC.

This clonotype was picked up a small number of times. The chain uses TRBV12-3 or TRBV12-4 and TRBJ2-5; D possibly corresponds to TRBD2 (6 bases). The CDR3 runs to 15 residues. The V end lost 3 bases, the J end lost 5 bases, and 16 bases lay between the germline ends. CDR3: CASSLEGPGVETQYF. The CDR3 DNA reads TGTGCCAGCAGTTTGGAGGGACCTGGGGTGGAGACCCAGTACTTC.

This clonotype was observed a few times. The chain joins TRBV7-9 to TRBJ2-2; 9 bases map to TRBD1. V shed 6 bases, J shed 4 bases, and the junction held 6 bases outside the gene matches. There are 15 residues in the CDR3. Germline V CDR1 and CDR2: SEHNR, FQNEAQ (reference sequence). The CDR3: CASSSGQGRTGELFF. The CDR3 nucleotides read TGTGCCAGCAGTTCTGGACAGGGGCGCACCGGGGAGCTGTTTTTT.

This clonotype was picked up a small number of times. This chain links TRBV6-1 with TRBJ1-5, with a weak D call TRBD1 (5 bases). The germline V gene encodes CDR1 MNHNS and CDR2 SASEGT. With 7 bases removed from V and 4 bases from J, the gap between germline ends came to 17 bases. This CDR3 has 15 amino acids. In nucleotides, the CDR3 is TGTGCCAGCACCTCCCGAGGGGACCCTAATCAGCCCCAGCATTTT. Protein: CASTSRGDPNQPQHF.

This clonotype occurred once. This chain uses TRBV6-2 or TRBV6-3 with TRBJ2-3, with TRBD1 matching over 7 bases. The CDR3 extends over 15 amino acids. Germline CDR1 and CDR2: MNHEY and SVGEGT. With V trimmed by 1 base and J by 4 bases, 5 bases remained unmatched. The CDR3 spells CASSYLQGFADTQYF. The CDR3 nucleotides are TGTGCCAGCAGTTACTTACAGGGGTTCGCAGATACGCAGTATTTT.

This clonotype was seen repeatedly, ten times or more. This chain's CDR3 is CASSFQGAGQETQYF. DNA of the CDR3: TGTGCCAGCAGTTTCCAGGGCGCGGGACAAGAGACCCAGTACTTC. The rearrangement joins TRBV12-3 or TRBV12-4 to TRBJ2-5; D may be TRBD2 (6 bases). CDR3 length: 15 amino acids. V was pared by 3 bases and J by 2 bases, with 13 bases between.

About this clonotype: A much larger clone differs by one base, so this may be a read error. The chain links TRBV6-5 to TRBJ1-1; no definite D call. The CDR3 runs 14 residues. Germline V gives CDR1 MNHEY, CDR2 SVGAGI. Trimming cost V 5 bases and J 4 bases, with 14 bases left between them. CDR3 loop: CASSGLTETTEAFF. The CDR3 nucleotides are TGTGCCAGCAGTGGTTTGACTGAGACCACTGAAGCTTTCTTT.

The V call is TRBV12-5, the J call TRBJ2-2, with 9 bases that match TRBD1. The V gene's germline CDR1 is LGHNT and CDR2 FRNRAP. The CDR3 extends over 16 amino acids. J gave up 3 bases and V 0 bases, and 2 bases lay outside the gene matches. Written as DNA, the CDR3 is TGTGCTAGTGGTTTGGTGACAGGGGGGGACACCGGGGAGCTGTTTTTT. Its translation: CASGLVTGGDTGELFF.